These 13 T cell receptor beta chains came from one sample sequenced in a study of T cell responses to AZD1222 COVID-19 vaccine. Sequenced by immunoSEQ multiplex PCR; TCRdb stores in-frame clones only, minus some. The data hold more than 95,000 clones, with less than 95% observed a single time. The sequencing used peripheral blood, collected on day 0 of AZD1222 vaccination. The source of these receptors is an adult in good health.

V is TRBV2 and J is TRBJ1-1; D is undetermined. Germline V gene sequence: CDR1 SNHLY, CDR2 FYNNEI. Trimming shortened V by 4 bases and J by 4 bases, and 16 bases separated the two germline ends. CDR3 length: 15 residues. CDR3 coding DNA: TGTGCCAGCAGTGTTGGGCCCGGGTCCGTCACTGAAGCTTTCTTT. It translates to CASSVGPGSVTEAFF.

The chain couples TRBV27 to TRBJ2-2; no definite D call. Germline V gene data show CDR1 as MNHEY and CDR2 as SMNVEV (reference sequence). The germline V and J ends were trimmed by 1 base and 1 base, with 10 bases remaining between them. The CDR3 has 16 residues. CDR3 loop: CASSLYGLMNTGELFF. The CDR3 nucleotides read TGTGCCAGCAGTTTATATGGGTTGATGAACACCGGGGAGCTGTTTTTT.

V is TRBV6-1 and J is TRBJ1-2, with D unresolved. The CDR3 has 13 amino acids. Germline-derived CDR1 and CDR2 are MNHNS and SASEGT. V dropped 2 bases and J dropped 8 bases, with 12 bases sitting between them. The CDR3 nucleotides are TGTGCCAGCAGTGAACCAGGAGTAGGGGGCTACACCTTC. Residues: CASSEPGVGGYTF.

This chain uses TRBV4-1 with TRBJ1-1; unclear D gene. CDR3 length: 16 residues. CDR1 MGHRA and CDR2 YSYEKL come from the germline V gene. V lost 1 base and J 4 bases, leaving 16 bases between the germline ends. CDR3 amino acids: CASSQVENSASTEAFF. The DNA of the CDR3 is TGCGCCAGCAGCCAAGTGGAGAATAGCGCCAGCACTGAAGCTTTCTTT.

The CDR3 DNA reads as TGCGCCAGCTCGCTCTCTCTAGCTAACTATGGCTACACCTTC. Its translation is CASSLSLANYGYTF. This chain joins TRBV5-1 and TRBJ1-2; D is ambiguous. Trimming removed 7 bases at V and 0 bases at J, with 13 bases between. The length of the CDR3 is 14 residues. Germline V CDR1 and CDR2: SGHRS, YFSETQ.

The chain employs TRBV27 and TRBJ2-1; weak D call: TRBD1 (6 bases). Trimming pared 0 bases from V and 10 bases from J, leaving 19 bases between. Germline values: CDR1 MNHEY, CDR2 SMNVEV (reference sequence). CDR3 size: 16 residues. The CDR3 protein is CASSLSGQRRGGEQFF. CDR3 sequence (DNA): TGTGCCAGCAGTTTATCAGGACAGCGCCGGGGCGGGGAGCAGTTCTTC.

The rearrangement joins TRBV6-6 to TRBJ2-5, with 16 bases identical to TRBD2. V gave up 5 bases and J gave up 5 bases; unmatched junction bases: 8. Per germline, CDR1 MNHNY and CDR2 SVGAGI (reference sequence). CDR3 length: 17 residues. The CDR3 DNA reads TGTGCCAGCAGTCCGGGACTAGCGGGGGGGCCAAGGGAGACCCAGTACTTC. Translated, it gives CASSPGLAGGPRETQYF.

This chain uses TRBV7-2 with TRBJ1-1; D gene uncertain. V shed 3 bases and J shed 0 bases, with 5 bases lying between them. CDR3 size: 13 residues. CDR1 is SGHTA and CDR2 is FQGNSA in the germline V gene. This chain's CDR3 is CASSLEVNTEAFF. The CDR3 DNA sequence: TGTGCCAGCAGCTTGGAAGTGAACACTGAAGCTTTCTTT.

The chain uses TRBV6-5 and TRBJ2-7; 7 bases are a match to TRBD2. The CDR3 runs 14 residues. J was trimmed by 0 bases and V by 4 bases; bases with no gene match: 3. Germline V lookup: CDR1 MNHEY, CDR2 SVGAGI. The DNA of the CDR3 is TGTGCCAGCAGTTTGGGGGAGGGCTCCTACGAGCAGTACTTC. Translated, it gives CASSLGEGSYEQYF.

This clone was detected a few times. The J gene is TRBJ1-4, the V gene TRBV25-1; 8 bases agree with TRBD1. The CDR3 sequence is 15 residues long. With 7 bases clipped from V and 0 bases from J, the junction kept 4 bases outside the gene matches. Looked up from germline, CDR1 is MGHDK and CDR2 is SYGVNS. CDR3 nucleotide sequence: TGTGCCAGCACACAGGGGGATGCAACTAATGAAAAACTGTTTTTT. Amino acids: CASTQGDATNEKLFF.

The rearrangement uses TRBV7-8 and TRBJ2-1; D assignment may be TRBD1 or TRBD2 (6 bases each). The V and J ends lost 3 bases and 7 bases respectively, with 16 bases between them. Per germline, CDR1 SGHVS and CDR2 FQNEAQ. The CDR3 has 15 residues. CDR3 in DNA: TGTGCCAGCAGCTTGTTCGGGGGCCCTCGTAATGAGCAGTTCTTC. This encodes CASSLFGGPRNEQFF.

CDR3 bases: TGTGCCAGCTCAACCAGGGTAGCGAAGCTCTCCTCCTATAATTCACCCCTCCACTTT. Amino acids: CASSTRVAKLSSYNSPLHF. The rearrangement uses TRBV18 and TRBJ1-6, with D possibly matching TRBD1 (5 bases). The CDR3 consists of 19 residues. Between the trimmed V and J ends, which lost 5 bases and 0 bases, there was a span of 20 bases. Germline V gene sequence: CDR1 KGHSH, CDR2 LQKENI.

The chain carries TRBV28 and TRBJ1-2; D is uncertain. The V and J ends lost 2 bases and 5 bases respectively, with 6 bases between them. CDR1 and CDR2 from the germline V gene are MDHEN and SYDVKM. The CDR3 contains 12 residues. CDR3 amino acids: CASSLAQYGYTF. The CDR3 bases are TGTGCCAGCAGTTTAGCTCAGTATGGCTACACCTTC.